Following are 21 T cell receptor beta chains from one sample sequenced in a study of T cells in Graves' hyperthyroidism and ophthalmopathy (dated by TCRdb to about 2019). Preparation of the library involved multiplex PCR. This sample was sequenced with an Illumina HiSeq 2000. Amplification of TCR beta CDR3 regions was carried out from RNA transcripts. The first round of RT-PCR for the TCR CDR3 was performed with the HTBI primer set and the Qiagen OneStep RT-PCR kit. TCRdb trimmed the raw reads at Q25, called clones with MiXCR and kept productive beta chains. Merged by CDR3 protein, the rows form single entries marked with the most common genes and DNA. The sample table shows approximately 600,000 distinct CDR3 sequences, and about 17% are seen once. The biggest ten clones account for 3.5% to 4% of the sample. The source material was blood. The receptor source for this set is a woman aged 30 to 39 with Graves' hyperthyroidism.

This clonotype appeared many times. This chain connects TRBV6-6 to TRBJ2-1; 14 nucleotides match TRBD2. The CDR3 sequence is 16 residues long. Germline CDR1 reads MNHNY; CDR2 reads SVGAGI (reference sequence). V was clipped by 2 bases and J by 3 bases; unmatched bases: 0. The DNA for the CDR3 is TGTGCCAGCAGTTACGGGACTAGCGGGAGCTACAATGAGCAGTTCTTC. Translated: CASSYGTSGSYNEQFF.

In its sample, this clonotype was seen a few times. The V and J genes are TRBV14 and TRBJ2-1, with 8 bases aligning to TRBD2. This CDR3 spans 18 amino acids. J was trimmed by 4 bases and V by 3 bases; bases with no gene match: 14. Germline CDR1 and CDR2: SGHDN and FVKESK. The CDR3 is CASSHTLAEDKMYNEQFF. The CDR3 nucleotides read TGTGCCAGCAGCCACACACTAGCGGAGGATAAAATGTACAATGAGCAGTTCTTC.

CDR3 nucleotides: TGTGCCAGCAGTGGGGACAGGGGGGGTGGCTACACCTTC. Amino acid sequence: CASSGDRGGGYTF. The V call is TRBV25-1, the J call TRBJ1-2; 11 nucleotides line up with TRBD1. V lost 4 bases and J lost 7; bases outside the gene matches: 2. The germline gives CDR1 MGHDK, CDR2 SYGVNS. This CDR3 comprises 13 residues.

This chain joins TRBV15 and TRBJ2-1; TRBD2 is a possible D gene (7 bases). Between the trimmed V and J ends, which lost 0 bases and 4 bases, there was a span of 13 bases. The germline CDR1 and CDR2 sequences are LNHNV and YYDKDF (reference sequence). The CDR3 loop spans 16 amino acids. CDR3 loop: CATSRDLGGAYNEQFF. As DNA, the CDR3 is TGTGCCACCAGCAGAGATTTAGGGGGGGCTTACAATGAGCAGTTCTTC.

The V call is TRBV24-1, the J call TRBJ2-7; D is possibly TRBD1 (5 bases). This CDR3 spans 16 amino acids. Trimming stripped 0 bases from V and 7 bases from J, with 18 bases between. Germline V CDR1 and CDR2: KGHDR, SFDVKD. The CDR3 region has the DNA TGTGCCACCAGTGATTTGAAGTCGGACAATCCCGGAGAGCAGTACTTC. Translation gives CATSDLKSDNPGEQYF.

The rearrangement uses TRBV5-1 and TRBJ2-7; D is unresolved. CDR1 SGHRS and CDR2 YFSETQ come from the germline V gene. The CDR3 runs to 13 residues. Between the trimmed V and J ends, which lost 2 bases and 2 bases, there was a span of 8 bases. The CDR3 loop is CASSLFTAYEQYF. CDR3 coding DNA: TGCGCCAGCAGCTTATTTACAGCCTACGAGCAGTACTTC.

The V call is TRBV30, the J call TRBJ2-3, with D possibly matching TRBD2 (5 bases). The V end lost 3 bases, the J end lost 1 base, and 14 bases lay between the germline ends. Looked up from germline, CDR1 is GTSNPN and CDR2 is SVGIG (reference sequence). This CDR3 region has 15 residues. The CDR3 coding sequence is TGTGCCTGGAGAACGCTAGTCGGGGGCACAGATACGCAGTATTTT. This translates into CAWRTLVGGTDTQYF. The full variable domain, its missing parts supplied by reference TRBV30 and TRBJ2-3, is SQTIHQWPATLVQPVGSPLSLECTVEGTSNPNLYWYRQAAGRGLQLLFYSVGIGQISSEVPQNLSASRPQDRQFILSSKKLLLSDSGFYLCAWRTLVGGTDTQYFGPGTRLTVL.

As for this clonotype: A much larger clone sits a single nucleotide away, making a read error possible. Written as DNA, the CDR3 is TGTGCCAGCAGCCCCGGACTGAGTTATGAAGCTTTCTTT. As protein: CASSPGLSYEAFF. The V and J genes are TRBV13 and TRBJ1-1, with unresolved D. Trimming took 5 bases from V and 7 from J, leaving 14 bases between them. Looked up from germline, CDR1 is PRHDT and CDR2 is FYEKMQ (reference sequence). The CDR3 length is 13 residues.

This clonotype appeared a few times. This sequence joins TRBV11-2 and TRBJ2-1; 7 positions match TRBD2. The V and J ends lost 5 bases and 7 bases, in that order; junction bases with no gene match: 8. CDR1 SGHAT and CDR2 FQNNGV come from the germline V gene. There are 14 residues in the CDR3. The chain's CDR3 is CASSVRGGWNEQFF. The CDR3 nucleotides are TGTGCCAGCAGCGTCCGGGGAGGGTGGAATGAGCAGTTCTTC.

This clonotype was seen more than once but under ten times. The gene calls are TRBV6-1 and TRBJ2-7; TRBD2 matches at 10 bases. CDR3 size: 15 residues. The junction had 8 bases not matched to a gene; V was cut back by 5 bases and J by 4 bases. Germline V gene lookup returns CDR1 MNHNS and CDR2 SASEGT. CDR3 nucleotide sequence: TGTGCCAGCAGTATCATTAGCGGGAGGTCGTACGAGCAGTACTTC. Translation: CASSIISGRSYEQYF.

The V and J genes are TRBV5-4 and TRBJ2-5; 7 bases match TRBD1. The CDR3 is 15 residues long. V gave up 1 base and J gave up 0 bases; unmatched junction bases: 3. Germline values: CDR1 SGHNT, CDR2 YYREEE (reference sequence). Here the CDR3 DNA reads TGTGCCAGCAGCTTGACAGGGGCGTACCAAGAGACCCAGTACTTC. Translating gives CASSLTGAYQETQYF.

V and J are TRBV27 and TRBJ2-6; 7 bases agree with TRBD1. The CDR3 sequence is 15 residues long. V was pared by 5 bases and J by 4 bases, with 5 bases of the junction left unmatched. Germline values: CDR1 MNHEY, CDR2 SMNVEV (reference sequence). CDR3 residues: CASSQTGAGANVLTF. As DNA, the CDR3 is TGTGCCAGCAGTCAAACAGGGGCAGGGGCCAACGTCCTGACTTTC.

This clonotype was observed many times. Relative to the germline gene, one junction end is altered; a read error may explain this. The rearrangement uses TRBV28 and TRBJ2-2, with unresolved D. Germline CDR1 MDHEN, CDR2 SYDVKM. The CDR3 length is 12 residues. The CDR3 sequence is CASSLNAGELFF. In DNA form, the CDR3 reads TGTGCCAGCAGTTTGAACGCCGGGGAGCTGTTTTTT.

About this clonotype itself: A much larger clone sits a single nucleotide away, making a read error possible. The CDR3 does not end in the conserved phenylalanine or tryptophan, so this is likely a read error. This rearrangement joins TRBV28 to TRBJ1-2, with 8 bases aligning to TRBD1. CDR1 MDHEN and CDR2 SYDVKM come from the germline V gene. J gave up 4 bases and V 5 bases, and 3 bases lay outside the gene matches. The CDR3 spans 13 residues. CDR3 protein: CASSLDRAYGYTL. CDR3 DNA: TGTGCCAGCAGTCTGGACAGGGCCTATGGCTACACCCTC.

This chain uses TRBV9 with TRBJ2-1; TRBD2 aligns across 8 bases. Germline trimming cut 3 bases from V and 5 bases from J; bases unmatched to any gene: 16. Germline V gene data show CDR1 as SGDLS and CDR2 as YYNGEE. This CDR3 is 18 amino acids long. The CDR3 loop is CASSGDPGVAGSNNEQFF. The CDR3 nucleotides read TGTGCCAGCAGCGGAGACCCGGGTGTAGCGGGATCCAACAATGAGCAGTTCTTC.

This clonotype has a count of ten or more. The chain uses TRBV5-1 and TRBJ2-1, with D uncertain. Germline values: CDR1 SGHRS, CDR2 YFSETQ. V was shortened by 2 bases and J by 1 base, with 7 bases between the two germline ends. The CDR3 is 14 residues long. The CDR3 reads CASSFPGSYNEQFF. CDR3 coding DNA: TGCGCCAGCAGCTTCCCCGGGTCCTACAATGAGCAGTTCTTC.

This clonotype was picked up many times. The genes are TRBV30 and TRBJ2-2; TRBD2 might be the D (6 bases). This CDR3 has 13 residues. The germline CDR1 and CDR2 sequences are GTSNPN and SVGIG (reference sequence). Trimming took 0 bases from V and 6 from J, leaving 8 bases between them. CDR3 amino acids: CAWSVTGAGELFF. The CDR3 nucleotides are TGTGCCTGGAGTGTAACGGGGGCCGGGGAGCTGTTTTTT.

In its sample, this clonotype was seen many times. J is TRBJ2-1 and V is TRBV30; 7 nucleotides agree with TRBD2. The junction had 7 bases not matched to a gene; V was cut back by 2 bases and J by 6 bases. CDR3 size: 14 residues. Germline CDR1 is GTSNPN and CDR2 is SVGIG (reference sequence). CDR3 sequence: CAWSPPGLVNEQFF. CDR3 sequence (DNA): TGTGCCTGGAGTCCCCCAGGACTAGTCAATGAGCAGTTCTTC.

This clonotype was seen at least ten times. Here the CDR3 DNA reads TGTGCCAGCAGTCATAGCGACAGGGTGGGGGTGAAGGCCCAGTACTTC. As protein: CASSHSDRVGVKAQYF. The rearrangement joins TRBV27 to TRBJ2-5; 7 bases agree with TRBD1. V gave up 5 bases and J gave up 9 bases; unmatched junction bases: 18. CDR1 and CDR2 (germline): MNHEY, SMNVEV (reference sequence). This CDR3 has 16 residues.

The rearrangement uses TRBV20-1 and TRBJ2-7; 7 positions match TRBD2. Germline lookup yields CDR1 DFQATT and CDR2 SNEGSKA (reference sequence). CDR3 length: 13 residues. Trimming took 6 bases from V and 2 from J; bases not matched to a gene: 7. CDR3 region: CSAPAGTTYEQYF. The CDR3 DNA is TGCAGTGCCCCCGCGGGGACTACCTACGAGCAGTACTTC.

The sample holds a few counts of this clonotype. The V call is TRBV5-4, the J call TRBJ1-4; D not certain. Between the trimmed V and J ends, which lost 1 base and 6 bases, there was a span of 7 bases. CDR3 length equals 13 residues. Germline loops: CDR1 SGHNT, CDR2 YYREEE (reference sequence). The CDR3 spells CASSLPGDEKLFF. The CDR3 region has the DNA TGTGCCAGCAGCTTGCCCGGGGATGAAAAACTGTTTTTT.